The entry below gives a single T cell receptor beta chain sequence along with its context. Its antigen is unknown. The sample comes from a study of T cells after yellow fever vaccination. Study context: Fractions containing few cells were prepared with SMART-Seq v4 Ultra Low Input.

Regarding the study as a whole: At approximately 95% for CD4 and 88% for CD8, most primary-vaccination clones showed up again after the booster. Some clonotypes, a small share, were shared between CD4 and CD8 compartments.

UMIs were added to TCR cDNA along with a universal primer site when it was made by 5'RACE template switching. TCRdb fed the 5' RACE reads into MiXCR, producing one record per CDR3 protein. The sample records approximately 330,000 distinct CDR3 sequences, about an eighth being singletons. This clonotype was obtained from a man aged 18 to 30 who received the YFV17D yellow fever vaccine. The material was CD4+ T cells sorted from PBMCs, obtained 15 days after the yellow fever booster vaccination.

The CDR3 loop is CASSRRDRGQETQYF. In nucleotides, the CDR3 is TGCGCCAGCAGCAGACGGGACAGGGGTCAAGAGACCCAGTACTTC. The rearrangement links TRBV5-1 to TRBJ2-5; TRBD1 aligns across 10 bases. J was trimmed by 2 bases and V by 4 bases; bases with no gene match: 5. This CDR3 comprises 15 residues. Germline CDR1 is SGHRS and CDR2 is YFSETQ.